Detailed here is one T cell receptor beta chain. Antigen: not known. Rearranged V-D-J TRB sequences were amplified with a mixed TRB-A/B primer pool. TCRdb reprocessed the multiplex PCR reads with MiXCR, giving one entry per CDR3 protein. The sample consists of about 8,500 distinct CDR3 sequences, about two fifths of them appearing once. Germline V gene lookup returns CDR1 SQVTM and CDR2 ANQGSEA. The germline V and J ends were trimmed by 2 bases and 5 bases, with 12 bases remaining between them. This CDR3 region has 13 residues. The template was genomic DNA from peripheral blood, not RNA. The sample originates from a study of T cell repertoires in aging, cancer and after chemotherapy. The overall study: Paired samples before and after chemotherapy came from glioblastoma patients receiving temozolomide-based therapy.

Study results and caveats: Age-matched healthy donors had significantly more diverse, less clonal blood TCR repertoires than untreated cancer patients. Loss of evenness, beyond lost richness, contributed to age-related TCR diversity decline in cancer patients.

Sample: blood. The V and J genes are TRBV29-1 and TRBJ1-1, with D perhaps matching TRBD1 (5 bases). The origin of this receptor is a human donor with a solid tumor. The DNA of the CDR3 is TGCAGCGTTGAACCAGGGAGGGGTACTGAAGCTTTCTTT. Its protein is CSVEPGRGTEAFF.